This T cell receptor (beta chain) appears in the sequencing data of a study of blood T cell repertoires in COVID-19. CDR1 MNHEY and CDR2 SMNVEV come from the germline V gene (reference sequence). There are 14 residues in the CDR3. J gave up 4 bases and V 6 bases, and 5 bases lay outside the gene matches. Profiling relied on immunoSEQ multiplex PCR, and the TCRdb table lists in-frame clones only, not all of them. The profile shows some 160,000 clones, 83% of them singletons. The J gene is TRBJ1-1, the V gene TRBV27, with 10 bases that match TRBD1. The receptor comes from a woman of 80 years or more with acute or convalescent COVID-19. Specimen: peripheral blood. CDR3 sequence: CASSQWTGGTEAFF. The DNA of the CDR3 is TGTGCCAGCAGCCAATGGACAGGGGGCACTGAAGCTTTCTTT.